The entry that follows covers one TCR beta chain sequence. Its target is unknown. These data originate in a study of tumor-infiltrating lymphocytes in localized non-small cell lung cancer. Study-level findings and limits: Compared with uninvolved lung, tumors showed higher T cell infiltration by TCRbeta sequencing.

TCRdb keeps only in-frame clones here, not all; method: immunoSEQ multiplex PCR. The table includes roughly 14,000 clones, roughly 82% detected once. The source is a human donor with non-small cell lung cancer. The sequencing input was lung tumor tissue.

CDR3 DNA sequence: TGTGCCAGCAGCTTAGGGGGGCCCTCCTATAATTCACCCCTCCACTTT. Amino acids: CASSLGGPSYNSPLHF. The V call is TRBV7-2, the J call TRBJ1-6; TRBD1 is a possible D gene (6 bases). CDR3 size: 16 residues. Germline V gene sequence: CDR1 SGHTA, CDR2 FQGNSA. V lost 1 base and J 0 bases, leaving 7 bases between the germline ends.